This TCR beta chain was identified in a study of CD8 T cells in cerebrospinal fluid in Alzheimer's disease. Overall study results and limits: Compared with controls, mild cognitive impairment or Alzheimer's disease patients showed higher maximum CSF clone percentages. EBV-specific clones showed no enrichment in Alzheimer's patients and were not the top expanded clones.

From germline, CDR1 is MNHEY and CDR2 SMNVEV (reference sequence). This CDR3 comprises 14 residues. Considering frequency, this clonotype is medium-sized. Its antigen is not identified. From the 10x single-cell sequencing reads, TCRdb lists one entry per CDR3 protein and no DNA. Its clone listing holds about 1,400 distinct CDR3 sequences. The clonotype was recovered from a human donor with mild cognitive impairment. This chain uses TRBV27 with TRBJ2-1; without DNA, the TCRdb call of TRBD2 cannot be checked. What was sequenced was cerebrospinal fluid. This CDR3 is CASSFGGSVNEQFF.